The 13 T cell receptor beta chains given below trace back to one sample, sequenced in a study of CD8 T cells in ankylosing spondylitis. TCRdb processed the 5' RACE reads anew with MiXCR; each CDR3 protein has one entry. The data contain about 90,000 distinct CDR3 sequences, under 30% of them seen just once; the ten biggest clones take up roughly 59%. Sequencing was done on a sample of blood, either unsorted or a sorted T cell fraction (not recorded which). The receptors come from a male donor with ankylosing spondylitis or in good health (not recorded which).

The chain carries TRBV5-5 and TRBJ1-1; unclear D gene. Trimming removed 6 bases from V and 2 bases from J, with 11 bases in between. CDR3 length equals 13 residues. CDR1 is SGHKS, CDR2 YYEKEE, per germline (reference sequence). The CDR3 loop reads CASTRSLNTEAFF. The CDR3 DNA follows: TGTGCCAGCACCCGCTCCTTAAACACTGAAGCTTTCTTT.

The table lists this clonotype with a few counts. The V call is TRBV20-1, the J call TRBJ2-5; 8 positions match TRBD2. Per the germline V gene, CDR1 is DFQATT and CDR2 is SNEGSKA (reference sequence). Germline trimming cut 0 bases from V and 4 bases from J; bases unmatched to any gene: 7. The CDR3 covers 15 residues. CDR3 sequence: CSARDHGGAGETQYF. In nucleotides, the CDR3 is TGCAGTGCTAGAGATCACGGGGGGGCCGGAGAGACCCAGTACTTC.

The CDR3 reads CASSLVTYKRENTEAFF. The CDR3 DNA is TGCGCCAGCAGCTTGGTAACCTACAAAAGGGAGAACACTGAAGCTTTCTTT. This chain uses TRBV5-1 with TRBJ1-1; no definite D call. Trimming removed 0 bases from V and 1 base from J, with 16 bases in between. CDR3 length: 17 amino acids. Per germline, CDR1 SGHRS and CDR2 YFSETQ.

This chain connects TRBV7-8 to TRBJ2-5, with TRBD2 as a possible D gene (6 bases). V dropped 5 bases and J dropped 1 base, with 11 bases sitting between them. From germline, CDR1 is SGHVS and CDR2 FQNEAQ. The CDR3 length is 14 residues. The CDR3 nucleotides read TGTGCCAGCAGCCCTAGCGTGGGCCAAGAGACCCAGTACTTC. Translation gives CASSPSVGQETQYF.

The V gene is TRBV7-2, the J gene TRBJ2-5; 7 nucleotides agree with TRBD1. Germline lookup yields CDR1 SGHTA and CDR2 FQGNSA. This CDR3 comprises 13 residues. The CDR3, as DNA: TGTGCGTGTAATCAGGGGGAAGGAGAGACCCAGTACTTC. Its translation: CACNQGEGETQYF.

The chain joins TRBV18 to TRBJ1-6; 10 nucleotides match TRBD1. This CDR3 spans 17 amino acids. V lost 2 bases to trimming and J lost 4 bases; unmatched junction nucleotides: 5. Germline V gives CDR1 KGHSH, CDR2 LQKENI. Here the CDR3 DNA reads TGTGCCAGCTCACCAAGCGGACAGGGGGGATATAATTCACCCCTCCACTTT. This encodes CASSPSGQGGYNSPLHF.

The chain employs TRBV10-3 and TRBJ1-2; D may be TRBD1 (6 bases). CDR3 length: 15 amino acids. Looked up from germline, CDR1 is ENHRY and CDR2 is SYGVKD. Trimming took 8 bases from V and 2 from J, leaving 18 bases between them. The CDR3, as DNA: TGTGCCATCCACGGGGGCGGGGGGCACAACTATGGCTACACCTTC. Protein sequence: CAIHGGGGHNYGYTF.

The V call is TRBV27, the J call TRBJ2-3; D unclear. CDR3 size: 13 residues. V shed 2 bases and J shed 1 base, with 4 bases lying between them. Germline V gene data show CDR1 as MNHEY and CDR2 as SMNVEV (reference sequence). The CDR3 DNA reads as TGTGCCAGCAGTTTAATAGGCACAGATACGCAGTATTTT. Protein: CASSLIGTDTQYF.

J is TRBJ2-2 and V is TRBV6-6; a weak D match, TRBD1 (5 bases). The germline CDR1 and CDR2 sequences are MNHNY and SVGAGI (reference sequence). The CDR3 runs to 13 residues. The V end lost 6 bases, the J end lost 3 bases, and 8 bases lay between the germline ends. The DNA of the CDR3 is TGTGCCAGCAGGACAGAAGACACCGGGGAGCTGTTTTTT. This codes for CASRTEDTGELFF.

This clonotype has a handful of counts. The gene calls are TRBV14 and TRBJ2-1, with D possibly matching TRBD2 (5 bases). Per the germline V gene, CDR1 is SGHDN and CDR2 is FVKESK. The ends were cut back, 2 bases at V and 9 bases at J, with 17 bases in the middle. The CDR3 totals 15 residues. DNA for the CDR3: TGTGCCAGCAGCCAATACGAGAGCGGCGGCAGTGAGCAGTTCTTC. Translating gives CASSQYESGGSEQFF.

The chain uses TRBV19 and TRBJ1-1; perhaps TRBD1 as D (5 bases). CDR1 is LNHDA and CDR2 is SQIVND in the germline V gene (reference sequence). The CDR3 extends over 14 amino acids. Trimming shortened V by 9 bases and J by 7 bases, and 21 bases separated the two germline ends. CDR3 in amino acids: CASFDGLRVDEAFF. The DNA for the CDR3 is TGTGCCAGCTTCGACGGGCTCAGGGTGGATGAAGCTTTCTTT.

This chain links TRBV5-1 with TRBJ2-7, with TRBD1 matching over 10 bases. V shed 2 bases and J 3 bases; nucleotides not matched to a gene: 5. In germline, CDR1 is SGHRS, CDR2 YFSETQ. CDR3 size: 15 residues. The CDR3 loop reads CASSFNRDRGYEQYF. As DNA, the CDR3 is TGCGCCAGCAGCTTTAACCGGGACAGGGGCTACGAGCAGTACTTC.

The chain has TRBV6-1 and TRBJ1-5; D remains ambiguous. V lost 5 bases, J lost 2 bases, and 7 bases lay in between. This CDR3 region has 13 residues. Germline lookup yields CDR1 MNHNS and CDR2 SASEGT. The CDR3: CASSKRGNQPQHF. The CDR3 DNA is TGTGCCAGCAGTAAGAGGGGCAATCAGCCCCAGCATTTT.